These 21 T cell receptor beta chains were all obtained from the same sample, sequenced in a study of Graves' ophthalmopathy and Graves' hyperthyroidism. TCR beta CDR3 amplification used RNA transcripts. In the first round, RT-PCR was carried out with HTBI primers, and a multiplex PCR formed the second round. TCRdb ran MiXCR on the multiplex PCR reads and lists one entry per CDR3 protein. The data hold approximately 380,000 distinct CDR3 sequences, with 20% to 25% observed a single time. The sample was peripheral blood. The receptor source for this set is a woman between 18 and 29 years old with stable Graves' hyperthyroidism.

The V call is TRBV3-1, the J call TRBJ1-2; 7 bases match TRBD1. Trimming removed 4 bases from V and 4 bases from J; junction bases left unmatched: 9. The CDR3 covers 15 residues. CDR1 and CDR2 from the germline V gene are LGHDT and YNNKEL (reference sequence). The DNA of the CDR3 is TGTGCCAGCAGCCGCGGGACAGACTCCTCCTATGGCTACACCTTC. Its protein is CASSRGTDSSYGYTF.

This clonotype was found many times. The chain has TRBV7-2 and TRBJ1-6; D is uncertain. The CDR3 runs to 14 residues. CDR1 is SGHTA, CDR2 FQGNSA, per germline. V dropped 1 base and J dropped 8 bases, with 9 bases sitting between them. The CDR3 DNA reads as TGTGCCAGCAGCTTAGTTGCGGTCTATTCACCCCTCCACTTT. This sequence encodes CASSLVAVYSPLHF.

The chain recombines TRBV14 with TRBJ2-7; perhaps TRBD1 as D (5 bases). CDR1 SGHDN and CDR2 FVKESK come from the germline V gene. V lost 1 base and J lost 1, with 11 bases in between. The CDR3 runs to 15 residues. The CDR3 DNA reads as TGTGCCAGCAGCCAAGGGCGAAGGGGTTCCTACGAGCAGTACTTC. Translation gives CASSQGRRGSYEQYF.

This clonotype was observed many times. This chain uses TRBV7-9 with TRBJ2-7; D is perhaps TRBD2 (6 bases). Deletions cut 5 bases from V and 4 bases from J, with 15 bases between. CDR3 length: 14 residues. Germline V gene data show CDR1 as SEHNR and CDR2 as FQNEAQ (reference sequence). CDR3 loop: CASSPDGGRYEQYF. CDR3 DNA: TGTGCCAGCAGCCCAGACGGGGGAAGGTACGAGCAGTACTTC.

This clonotype was seen only a few times. The chain has TRBV6-1 and TRBJ2-7, with no clear D. V lost 2 bases and J lost 4, with 12 bases in between. The CDR3 runs 14 residues. Germline CDR1 reads MNHNS; CDR2 reads SASEGT. The CDR3 here is CASSEQQGVYEQYF. CDR3 bases: TGTGCCAGCAGTGAACAACAAGGAGTGTACGAGCAGTACTTC.

The J gene is TRBJ2-2, the V gene TRBV12-3 or TRBV12-4; 7 nucleotides agree with TRBD1. The CDR3 totals 15 residues. The V and J ends lost 3 bases and 8 bases, in that order; junction bases with no gene match: 9. The CDR3 here is CASSFGQATLGELFF. The CDR3 region has the DNA TGTGCCAGCAGTTTCGGACAGGCAACCCTGGGGGAGCTGTTTTTT.

This clonotype was observed many times. The V gene is TRBV9, the J gene TRBJ2-7; 11 nucleotides line up with TRBD2. Losses at the gene ends were 0 bases for V and 1 base for J; bases not matched to a gene: 6. This CDR3 region has 17 residues. Germline V gene data show CDR1 as SGDLS and CDR2 as YYNGEE. CDR3 protein: CASSVAGGLAGSYEQYF. The CDR3 DNA follows: TGTGCCAGCAGCGTAGCGGGAGGACTAGCGGGTTCCTACGAGCAGTACTTC. Full variable domain (rest looked up from reference TRBV9 and TRBJ2-7): DSGVTQTPKHLITATGQRVTLRCSPRSGDLSVYWYQQSLDQGLQFLIQYYNGEERAKGNILERFSAQQFPDLHSELNLSSLELGDSALYFCASSVAGGLAGSYEQYFGPGTRLTVT.

The chain couples TRBV27 to TRBJ1-1; D remains ambiguous. Germline CDR1 MNHEY, CDR2 SMNVEV (reference sequence). The CDR3 runs to 12 residues. V was clipped by 2 bases and J by 11 bases, with 12 bases between them. The DNA of the CDR3 is TGTGCCAGCAGTTTAGAGGTAGGGAGGGCTTTCTTT. Translated, it gives CASSLEVGRAFF.

This clonotype was found many times. Here the CDR3 DNA reads TGTGCCAGCAGCTTAGATGTAATCCGGCGGGACATTCAGTACTTC. It codes for CASSLDVIRRDIQYF. The chain joins TRBV7-2 to TRBJ2-4; the D gene is possibly TRBD2 (5 bases). The germline V gene has CDR1 SGHTA and CDR2 FQGNSA. The V end lost 1 base, the J end lost 8 bases, and 15 bases lay between the germline ends. The CDR3 covers 15 residues. Variable domain in full (rest from reference TRBV7-2 and TRBJ2-4): GAGVSQSPSNKVTEKGKDVELRCDPISGHTALYWYRQSLGQGLEFLIYFQGNSAPDKSGLPSDRFSAERTGGSVSTLTIQRTQQEDSAVYLCASSLDVIRRDIQYFGAGTRLSVL.

This clonotype occurred many times. The chain is built from TRBV4-3 and TRBJ1-2, with D possibly TRBD1 on 6 matching bases. Germline CDR1 and CDR2: LGHNA and YSLEER. This CDR3 is 16 amino acids long. Trimming removed 0 bases from V and 0 bases from J, with 11 bases in between. The CDR3 DNA is TGCGCCAGCAGCCAAGATGTGGACAGTTCTAACTATGGCTACACCTTC. This encodes CASSQDVDSSNYGYTF.

The sample holds many counts of this clonotype. The rearrangement joins TRBV29-1 to TRBJ2-2; 9 positions match TRBD2. The V and J ends lost 7 bases and 6 bases, in that order; junction bases with no gene match: 9. The CDR3 is 14 residues long. The germline V gene has CDR1 SQVTM and CDR2 ANQGSEA. CDR3 region: CSAGRTSDSGELFF. The CDR3 DNA follows: TGCAGCGCAGGAAGGACTAGCGACTCCGGGGAGCTGTTTTTT.

Many counts were recorded for this clonotype. The rearrangement joins TRBV7-2 to TRBJ1-2, with D perhaps matching TRBD1 (6 bases). Trimming cost V 1 base and J 4 bases, with 10 bases left between them. Germline V gene data show CDR1 as SGHTA and CDR2 as FQGNSA. The CDR3 loop spans 14 amino acids. This CDR3 reads CASSLVGASYGYTF. The CDR3 coding sequence is TGTGCCAGCAGCTTAGTGGGGGCGAGCTATGGCTACACCTTC.

The genes are TRBV3-1 and TRBJ1-1; TRBD1 is a possible D gene (5 bases). Germline CDR1 and CDR2: LGHDT and YNNKEL (reference sequence). The CDR3 has 16 amino acids. Trimming left V 4 bases short and J 5 bases short, with 20 bases between. The CDR3 bases are TGTGCCAGCAGCCCAAGGGCGCAGGGCGCCCTTACTGAAGCTTTCTTT. Protein sequence: CASSPRAQGALTEAFF.

The sample holds many counts of this clonotype. The CDR3 here is CAWSVNRRYYGYTF. In nucleotides, the CDR3 is TGTGCCTGGAGTGTAAACAGGAGATACTATGGCTACACCTTC. The chain couples TRBV30 to TRBJ1-2; D may be TRBD1 (5 bases). Germline CDR1 GTSNPN, CDR2 SVGIG (reference sequence). Trimming removed 0 bases from V and 3 bases from J, with 11 bases in between. The CDR3 is 14 residues long. Using reference TRBV30 and TRBJ1-2 for the parts outside the CDR3, the full variable domain is SQTIHQWPATLVQPVGSPLSLECTVEGTSNPNLYWYRQAAGRGLQLLFYSVGIGQISSEVPQNLSASRPQDRQFILSSKKLLLSDSGFYLCAWSVNRRYYGYTFGSGTRLTVV.

This clonotype was seen ten or more times. This chain uses TRBV12-3 or TRBV12-4 with TRBJ2-7, with 9 bases lining up with TRBD2. The V and J ends lost 5 bases and 3 bases, in that order; junction bases with no gene match: 11. This CDR3 region has 16 residues. CDR3 in DNA: TGTGCCAGCAGTCCCCCGAGGGGAGCGGGGGGCTACGAGCAGTACTTC. Residues: CASSPPRGAGGYEQYF.

This clonotype was detected many times. The chain has TRBV4-3 and TRBJ2-7, with 9 nucleotides matching TRBD2. V shed 1 base and J 2 bases; nucleotides not matched to a gene: 3. The CDR3 has 15 amino acids. Germline V gives CDR1 LGHNA, CDR2 YSLEER. The CDR3 nucleotides are TGCGCCAGCAGCCAAGCCGCTAGCGGGGCCTACGAGCAGTACTTC. It codes for CASSQAASGAYEQYF.

This clonotype was seen just once. The chain carries TRBV6-5 and TRBJ2-3, with 8 bases fitting TRBD2. The CDR3 spans 16 residues. Trimming removed 2 bases from V and 1 base from J; junction bases left unmatched: 5. Germline CDR1 is MNHEY and CDR2 is SVGAGI. CDR3 nucleotides: TGTGCCAGCAGTTACCTCCTTAGCGGGGGCACAGATACGCAGTATTTT. This translates into CASSYLLSGGTDTQYF.

This clonotype showed up many times. The chain employs TRBV12-3 or TRBV12-4 and TRBJ2-4; 9 positions agree with TRBD2. Trimming took 8 bases from V and 4 from J; bases not matched to a gene: 6. The CDR3 has 14 residues. CDR3 sequence (DNA): TGTGCCAGCCTTCGAACTAGCGGGAAAAACATTCAGTACTTC. Its protein product is CASLRTSGKNIQYF.

In its sample, this clonotype was seen many times. The chain carries TRBV28 and TRBJ2-6, with 9 bases aligning to TRBD1. V gave up 3 bases and J gave up 4 bases; unmatched junction bases: 10. CDR3 length equals 18 residues. Germline loops: CDR1 MDHEN, CDR2 SYDVKM. The CDR3 loop reads CASSFPGQGISGANVLTF. Here the CDR3 DNA reads TGTGCCAGCAGTTTCCCGGGACAGGGAATCTCAGGGGCCAACGTCCTGACTTTC.

This clonotype occurred many times. This sequence joins TRBV7-9 and TRBJ2-7; 9 nucleotides align to TRBD1. Germline V gene sequence: CDR1 SEHNR, CDR2 FQNEAQ (reference sequence). V shed 2 bases and J 9 bases; nucleotides not matched to a gene: 8. CDR3 length equals 14 residues. This CDR3 reads CASSLMGQGERQYF. The CDR3 DNA sequence: TGTGCCAGCAGCTTAATGGGACAGGGAGAAAGGCAGTACTTC.

This chain uses TRBV6-1 with TRBJ1-6; tentatively, D is TRBD1 (5 bases). V lost 1 base to trimming and J lost 10 bases, with 14 bases between them. The CDR3 runs to 15 residues. Per the germline V gene, CDR1 is MNHNS and CDR2 is SASEGT. CDR3 bases: TGTGCCAGCAGTGAAGGGGACGGCGGTCACTCACCCCTCCACTTT. Amino acids: CASSEGDGGHSPLHF.